The text below deals with one T cell receptor beta chain. This clone turned up a few times. Its antigen has not been determined. Nothing much larger sits one base from this clone, and base qualities are not available. Donors were healthy HIV-negative adults with no recently reported acute infections or vaccinations. All donors were Caucasian adults living in Nashville, Tennessee, USA. CD4+ T cells were enriched by magnetic negative selection; naive cells were then positively selected on CD45RA, and the negative fraction formed the memory subset. Blood was collected by leukapheresis, and PBMCs were isolated by Ficoll-Histopaque density gradient centrifugation and then cryopreserved in liquid nitrogen vapor phase. Analytical flow cytometry was used to check the purity and quantity of each magnetically sorted T cell population. From each sorted fraction, genomic DNA was isolated and quantified by UV absorbance on a Nanodrop 2000c.

The CDR3 goes from the cysteine to the phenylalanine over 15 residues. Only the CDR3 portion is preserved as DNA: 45 bases, with reading frame beginning at the first base. Looking up the germline V gene yields CDR1 MDHEN and CDR2 SYDVKM. V lost 3 bases and J lost 4 bases; the stretch between them is 12 bases long. These data come from a study of shared clonotypes between healthy human individuals (dated by TCRdb to 2020 to 2021). Study-wide context: Two women and three men aged 18 to 49 years were included in the cohort. Different laboratories and diverse techniques were used to prepare libraries and sequence TCR repertoires, to increase sequencing depth and limit assay-specific biases. To estimate repertoire size and how much clonotype sharing occurs between individuals, the study deeply sequenced the blood TCR repertoires of 5 or 6 healthy adults. For each donor, CD4 naive and CD4 memory were each run on three plates, CD8 naive on two plates, and CD8 memory on one plate. Per donor, leukapheresis produced somewhere between about 0.9 and 9 billion PBMCs. The paper's findings and limits, for the study overall: Pairwise subsampling indicated that sequencing depth was expected to affect the degree of clonotype sharing among donors. Naive subsets generally had larger estimated clonotype richness than memory subsets did. Sampling was limited to blood, and TCR repertoires in tissue likely differ from TCR repertoires in blood. Rarefaction of sorted-subset datasets indicated incomplete sequencing despite the large sequencing depth. Because the study included only a small number of donors, the genetic and exposure-history diversity represented was limited. When four donors were compared, the shared fraction of clonotypes was about 5.4% for naive CD4, roughly 3.4% for naive CD8, 2.3% for memory CD4, and 0.3% to 0.5% for memory CD8. Compared with non-shared clonotypes, the clonotypes found in all four sorted-subset donors had higher generation probabilities.

TCR CDR3 regions were amplified from genomic DNA by multiplex PCR using the deep immunoSEQ assay. Extracted genomic DNA from each cell subset was distributed evenly across all wells of several immunoSEQ 96-well plates, and each plate was treated as a replicate. For sorted subsets, each replicate PCR was loaded with roughly 200 ng genomic DNA, equivalent to 30,000 or so T cell genomes. Purified libraries were quantified with a Qubit 3.0 fluorometer, sized on a Bioanalyzer 2100, and re-quantified with the KAPA Library Quantification kit. Every immunoSEQ 96-well plate was sequenced on a separate single-read 150-cycle Illumina NextSeq 550 flow cell. As for the authors' bioinformatics: Because the immunoSEQ output held only junctional sequences and lacked quality scores, the filtering could not match the filtering applied to full-length reads. To assign V/J genes and CDR3, sequences were annotated using PyIR, a Python wrapper for IgBLAST v1.9, with IMGT germline references. Any read was removed if the V/J assignment was weak (E-value above 1e-6), the CDR3 was missing, or the read contained stop codons, out-of-frame junctions, or ambiguous translated residues. V3J clonotypes were defined as sequences sharing the same inferred V gene, J gene, and CDR3 amino acid sequence. Percentage overlap between repertoires was computed as shared unique clonotypes divided by the size of the smaller repertoire. RTK rarefaction, the Chao1 estimator, and Recon v2.1 estimates of unobserved clonotypes were used to assess repertoire richness. Generation probabilities were computed with OLGA for all TCRbeta clonotypes obtained by the gDNA method from several donors. TCRdb re-hosts the immuneACCESS table, in-frame sequences only. Its copies lack some clones; in the studies checked, an unresolved V gene accounts for under half of them, and the cause for the rest is not known. V, J and clone size derive from that table, while D and trimming were established from the DNA sequence. For this sample there are some 240,000 clones; 50% to 80% appear just once. Over 8.5% of the sample lies in the top ten.

Source material: memory CD4+ T cells sorted from blood. Sample cell subset or site, as interpreted from the label and publication: CD45RA-negative fraction. The receptor was derived from a man under 40 in good health. The chain couples TRBV28 to TRBJ1-4; matching of 5 bases hints at TRBD1 as the D gene. The CDR3 amino acid sequence is: CASSFVGGGNEKLFF. The base sequence is TGTGCCAGCAGTTTCGTCGGGGGGGGTAATGAAAAACTGTTTTTT.